This T cell receptor (beta chain) was recorded in a study of blood T cell repertoires in COVID-19. This clone was detected only once. V was clipped by 0 bases and J by 1 base; unmatched bases: 4. This CDR3 spans 16 amino acids. The germline V gene encodes CDR1 SGHAT and CDR2 FQNNGV. TCRdb keeps only in-frame clones here, not all; method: immunoSEQ multiplex PCR. The sample lists some 260,000 clones; around 80% were seen once. J is TRBJ2-3 and V is TRBV11-2; the match to TRBD1 covers 7 bases. Input material: PBMCs or T cells enriched from blood (not recorded which). This clonotype originated in a man younger than 45 with acute COVID-19. CDR3 coding DNA: TGTGCCAGCAGCTTAGAAGGGGGCGCGGGCACAGATACGCAGTATTTT. It translates to CASSLEGGAGTDTQYF.